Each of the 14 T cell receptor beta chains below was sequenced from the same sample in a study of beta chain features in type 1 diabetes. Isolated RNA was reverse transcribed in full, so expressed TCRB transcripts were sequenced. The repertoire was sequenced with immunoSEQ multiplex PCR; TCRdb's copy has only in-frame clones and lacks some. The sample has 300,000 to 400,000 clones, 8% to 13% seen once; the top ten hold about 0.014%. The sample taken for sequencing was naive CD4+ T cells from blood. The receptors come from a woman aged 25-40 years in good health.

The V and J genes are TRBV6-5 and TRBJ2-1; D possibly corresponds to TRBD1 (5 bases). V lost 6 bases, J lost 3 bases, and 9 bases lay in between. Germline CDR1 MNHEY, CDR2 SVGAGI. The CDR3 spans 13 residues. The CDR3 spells CASRKDSYNEQFF. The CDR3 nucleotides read TGTGCCAGCAGAAAAGACAGCTACAATGAGCAGTTCTTC.

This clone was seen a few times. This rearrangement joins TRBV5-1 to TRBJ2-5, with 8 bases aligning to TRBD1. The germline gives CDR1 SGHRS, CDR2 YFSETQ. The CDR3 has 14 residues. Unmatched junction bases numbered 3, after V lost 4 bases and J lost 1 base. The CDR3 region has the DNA TGCGCCAGCAGCCCGGGACAGGTCCAAGAGACCCAGTACTTC. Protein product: CASSPGQVQETQYF.

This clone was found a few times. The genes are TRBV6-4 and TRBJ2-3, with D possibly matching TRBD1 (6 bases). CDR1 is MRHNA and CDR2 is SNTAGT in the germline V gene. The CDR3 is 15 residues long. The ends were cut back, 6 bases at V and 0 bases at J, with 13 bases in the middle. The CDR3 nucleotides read TGTGCCAGCAGCTGGACAGATACTAGCACAGATACGCAGTATTTT. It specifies CASSWTDTSTDTQYF.

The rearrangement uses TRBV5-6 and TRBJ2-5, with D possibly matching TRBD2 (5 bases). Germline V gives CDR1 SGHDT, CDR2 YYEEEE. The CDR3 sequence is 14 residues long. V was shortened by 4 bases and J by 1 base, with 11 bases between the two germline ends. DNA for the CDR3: TGTGCCAGCAGCCCCTCCGGGGTCCAAGAGACCCAGTACTTC. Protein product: CASSPSGVQETQYF.

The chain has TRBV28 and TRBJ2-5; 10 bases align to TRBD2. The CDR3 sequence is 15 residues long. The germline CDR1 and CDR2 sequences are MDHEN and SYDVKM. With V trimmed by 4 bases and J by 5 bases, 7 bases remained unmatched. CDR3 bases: TGTGCCAGCAGTTCACAAGCGGGAGGGCCTGAGACCCAGTACTTC. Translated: CASSSQAGGPETQYF.

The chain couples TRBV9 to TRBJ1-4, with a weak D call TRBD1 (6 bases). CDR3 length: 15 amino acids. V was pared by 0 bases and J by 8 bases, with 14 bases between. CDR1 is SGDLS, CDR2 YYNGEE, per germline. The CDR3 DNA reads TGTGCCAGCAGCGTAGCCACAGGGCTTGGAGAAAAACTGTTTTTT. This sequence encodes CASSVATGLGEKLFF.

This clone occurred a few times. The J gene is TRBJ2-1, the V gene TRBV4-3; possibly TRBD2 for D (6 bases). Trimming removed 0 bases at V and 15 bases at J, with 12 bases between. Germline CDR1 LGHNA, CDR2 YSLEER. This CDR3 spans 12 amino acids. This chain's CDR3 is CASSQDRLVRFF. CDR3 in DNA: TGCGCCAGCAGCCAAGACCGACTAGTCCGGTTCTTC.

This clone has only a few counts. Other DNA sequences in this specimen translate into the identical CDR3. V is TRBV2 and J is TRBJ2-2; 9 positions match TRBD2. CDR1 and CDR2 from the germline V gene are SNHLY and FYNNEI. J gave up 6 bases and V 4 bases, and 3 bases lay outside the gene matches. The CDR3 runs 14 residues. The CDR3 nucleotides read TGTGCCAGCAGTGGTAGCGGGAGACCCGGGGAGCTGTTTTTT. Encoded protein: CASSGSGRPGELFF.

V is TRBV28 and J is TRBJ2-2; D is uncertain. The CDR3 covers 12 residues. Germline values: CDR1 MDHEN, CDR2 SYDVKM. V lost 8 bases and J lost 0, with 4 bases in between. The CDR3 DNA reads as TGTGCCAGCCGGGCGAACACCGGGGAGCTGTTTTTT. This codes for CASRANTGELFF.

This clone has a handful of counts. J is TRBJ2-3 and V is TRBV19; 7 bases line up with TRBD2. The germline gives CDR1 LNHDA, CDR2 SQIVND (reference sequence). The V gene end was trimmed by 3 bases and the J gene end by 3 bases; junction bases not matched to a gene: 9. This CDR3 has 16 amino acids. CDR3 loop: CASSILGGGGTDTQYF. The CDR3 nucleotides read TGTGCCAGTAGTATTCTTGGCGGGGGAGGTACAGATACGCAGTATTTT.

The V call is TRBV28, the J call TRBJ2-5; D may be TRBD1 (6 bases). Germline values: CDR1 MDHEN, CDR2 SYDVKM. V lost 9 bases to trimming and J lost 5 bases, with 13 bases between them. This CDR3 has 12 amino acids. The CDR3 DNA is TGTGCCAGTACAGGGTCGCGGGAGACCCAGTACTTC. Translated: CASTGSRETQYF.

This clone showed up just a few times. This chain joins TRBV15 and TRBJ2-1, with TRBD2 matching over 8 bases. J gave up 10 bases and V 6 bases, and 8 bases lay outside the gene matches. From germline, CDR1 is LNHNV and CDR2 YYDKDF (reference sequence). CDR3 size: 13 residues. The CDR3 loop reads CATRSGSTREQFF. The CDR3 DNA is TGTGCCACCAGGAGCGGGAGTACAAGAGAGCAGTTCTTC. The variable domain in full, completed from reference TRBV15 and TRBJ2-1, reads DAMVIQNPRYQVTQFGKPVTLSCSQTLNHNVMYWYQQKSSQAPKLLFHYYDKDFNNEADTPDNFQSRRPNTSFCFLDIRSPGLGDTAMYLCATRSGSTREQFFGPGTRLTVL.

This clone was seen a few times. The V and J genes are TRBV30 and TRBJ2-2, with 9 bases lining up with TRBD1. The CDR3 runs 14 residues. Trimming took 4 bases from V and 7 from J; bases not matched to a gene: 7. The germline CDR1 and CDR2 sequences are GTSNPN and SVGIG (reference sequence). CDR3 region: CAWTIGTGHGELFF. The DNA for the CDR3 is TGTGCCTGGACTATAGGGACAGGGCACGGGGAGCTGTTTTTT.

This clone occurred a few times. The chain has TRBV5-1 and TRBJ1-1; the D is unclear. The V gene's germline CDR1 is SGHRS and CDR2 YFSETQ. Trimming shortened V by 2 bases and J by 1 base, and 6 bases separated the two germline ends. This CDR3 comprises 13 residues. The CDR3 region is CASSFAGNTEAFF. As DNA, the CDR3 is TGCGCCAGCAGCTTTGCCGGGAACACTGAAGCTTTCTTT.